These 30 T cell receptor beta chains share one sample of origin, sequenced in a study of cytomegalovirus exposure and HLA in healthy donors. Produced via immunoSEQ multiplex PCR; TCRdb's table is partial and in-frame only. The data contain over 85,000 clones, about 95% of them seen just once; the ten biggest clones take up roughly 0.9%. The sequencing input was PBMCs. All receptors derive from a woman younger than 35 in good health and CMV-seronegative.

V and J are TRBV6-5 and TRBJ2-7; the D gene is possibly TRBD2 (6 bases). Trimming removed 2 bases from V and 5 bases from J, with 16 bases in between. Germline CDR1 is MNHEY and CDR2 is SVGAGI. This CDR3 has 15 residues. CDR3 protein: CASSYASAHGNEQYF. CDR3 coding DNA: TGTGCCAGCAGTTACGCTAGCGCCCATGGGAACGAGCAGTACTTC.

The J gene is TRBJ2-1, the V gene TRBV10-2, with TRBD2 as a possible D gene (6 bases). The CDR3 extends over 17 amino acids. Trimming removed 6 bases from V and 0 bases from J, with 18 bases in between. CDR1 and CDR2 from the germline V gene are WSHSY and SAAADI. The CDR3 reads CASSSFVGGPSYNEQFF. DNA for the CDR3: TGCGCCAGCAGCTCCTTTGTGGGAGGCCCCTCCTACAATGAGCAGTTCTTC.

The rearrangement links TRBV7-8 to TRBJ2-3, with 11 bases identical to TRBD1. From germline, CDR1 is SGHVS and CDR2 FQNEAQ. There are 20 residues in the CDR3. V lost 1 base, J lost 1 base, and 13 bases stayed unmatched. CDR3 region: CASSLEMGQGVVWGTDTQYF. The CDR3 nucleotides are TGTGCCAGCAGCTTAGAAATGGGACAGGGGGTTGTTTGGGGCACAGATACGCAGTATTTT. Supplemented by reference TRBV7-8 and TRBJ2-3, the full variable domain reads GAGVSQSPRYKVAKRGQDVALRCDPISGHVSLFWYQQALGQGPEFLTYFQNEAQLDKSGLPSDRFFAERPEGSVSTLKIQRTQQEDSAVYLCASSLEMGQGVVWGTDTQYFGPGTRLTVL.

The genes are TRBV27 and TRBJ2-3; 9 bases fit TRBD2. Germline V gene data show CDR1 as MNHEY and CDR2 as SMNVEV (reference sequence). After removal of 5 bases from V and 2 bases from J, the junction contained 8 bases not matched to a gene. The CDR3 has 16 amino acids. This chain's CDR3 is CASSPSTSGFTDTQYF. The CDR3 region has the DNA TGTGCCAGCAGTCCCTCGACTAGCGGATTCACAGATACGCAGTATTTT.

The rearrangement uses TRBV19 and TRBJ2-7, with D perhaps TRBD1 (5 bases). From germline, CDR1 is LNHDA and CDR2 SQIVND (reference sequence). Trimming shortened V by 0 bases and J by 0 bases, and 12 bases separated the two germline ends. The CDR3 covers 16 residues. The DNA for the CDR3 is TGTGCCAGTAGTATAGATCCCCAGGGAAGCTCCTACGAGCAGTACTTC. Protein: CASSIDPQGSSYEQYF.

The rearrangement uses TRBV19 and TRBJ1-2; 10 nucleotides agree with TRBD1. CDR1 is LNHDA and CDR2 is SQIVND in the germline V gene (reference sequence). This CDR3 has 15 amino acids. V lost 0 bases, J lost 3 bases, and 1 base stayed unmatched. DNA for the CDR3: TGTGCCAGTAGTATAGAGACAGGGGGCGACTATGGCTACACCTTC. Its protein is CASSIETGGDYGYTF.

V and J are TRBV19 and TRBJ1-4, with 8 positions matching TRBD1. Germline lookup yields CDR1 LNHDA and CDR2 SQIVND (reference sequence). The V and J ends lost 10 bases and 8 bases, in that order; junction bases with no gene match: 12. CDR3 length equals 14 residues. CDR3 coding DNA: TGTGCCACCTCCGCCCGGACAGGGAGCGAAAAACTGTTTTTT. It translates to CATSARTGSEKLFF.

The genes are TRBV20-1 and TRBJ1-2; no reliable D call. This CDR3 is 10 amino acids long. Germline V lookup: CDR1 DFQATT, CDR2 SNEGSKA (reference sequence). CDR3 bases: TGCAGCCCGGAGAACTATGGCTACACCTTC. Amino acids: CSPENYGYTF.

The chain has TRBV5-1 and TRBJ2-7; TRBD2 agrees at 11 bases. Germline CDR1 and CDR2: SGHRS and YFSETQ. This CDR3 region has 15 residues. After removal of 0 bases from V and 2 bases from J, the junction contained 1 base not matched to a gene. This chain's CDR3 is CASSLELAGAYEQYF. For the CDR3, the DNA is TGCGCCAGCAGCTTGGAACTAGCGGGGGCCTACGAGCAGTACTTC.

The CDR3 DNA is TGTGCCACCGCAGGGGGTGGGGTCTACGAGCAGTACTTC. Its translation: CATAGGGVYEQYF. V usage is TRBV10-3 and J usage is TRBJ2-7, with 7 bases matching TRBD1. The germline CDR1 and CDR2 sequences are ENHRY and SYGVKD. The CDR3 contains 13 residues. The V and J ends lost 10 bases and 3 bases, in that order; junction bases with no gene match: 9.

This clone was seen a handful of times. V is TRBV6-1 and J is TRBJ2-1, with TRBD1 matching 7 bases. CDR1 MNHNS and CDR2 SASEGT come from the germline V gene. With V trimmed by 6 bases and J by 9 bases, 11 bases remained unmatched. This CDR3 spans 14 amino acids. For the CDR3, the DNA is TGTGCCAGCAGCACATCCGGGACAGTTCGTGAGCAGTTCTTC. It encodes CASSTSGTVREQFF.

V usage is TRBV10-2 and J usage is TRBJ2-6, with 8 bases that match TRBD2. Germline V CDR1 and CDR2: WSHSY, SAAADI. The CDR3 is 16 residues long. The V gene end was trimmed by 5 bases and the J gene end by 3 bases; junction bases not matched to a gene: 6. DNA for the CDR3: TGCGCCAGCAGTCAGGCGGGAGGTCGTGGGGCCAACGTCCTGACTTTC. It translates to CASSQAGGRGANVLTF.

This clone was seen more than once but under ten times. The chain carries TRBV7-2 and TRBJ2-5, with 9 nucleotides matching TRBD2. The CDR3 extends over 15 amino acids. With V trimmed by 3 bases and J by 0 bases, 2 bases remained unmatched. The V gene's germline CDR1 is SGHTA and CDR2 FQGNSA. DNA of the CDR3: TGTGCCAGCAGCTTTAGCGGGGGCTACCAAGAGACCCAGTACTTC. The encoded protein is CASSFSGGYQETQYF.

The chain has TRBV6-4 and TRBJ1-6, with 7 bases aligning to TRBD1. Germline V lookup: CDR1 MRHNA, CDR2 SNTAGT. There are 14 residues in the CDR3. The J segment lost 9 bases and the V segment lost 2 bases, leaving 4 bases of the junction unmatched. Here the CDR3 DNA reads TGTGCCAGCAGTGACGGGACAGAGAGTTCACCCCTCCACTTT. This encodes CASSDGTESSPLHF.

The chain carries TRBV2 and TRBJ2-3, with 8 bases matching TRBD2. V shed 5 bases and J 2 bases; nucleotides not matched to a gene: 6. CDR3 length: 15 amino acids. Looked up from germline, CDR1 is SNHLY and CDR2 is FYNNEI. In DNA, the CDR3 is TGTGCCAGCAGTACACCGGGACTAGACACAGATACGCAGTATTTT. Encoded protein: CASSTPGLDTDTQYF.

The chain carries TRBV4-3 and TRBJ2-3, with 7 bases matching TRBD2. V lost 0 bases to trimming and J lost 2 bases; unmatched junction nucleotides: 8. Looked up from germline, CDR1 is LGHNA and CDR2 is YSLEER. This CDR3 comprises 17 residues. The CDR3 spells CASSQDWYGGITDTQYF. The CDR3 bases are TGCGCCAGCAGCCAAGATTGGTACGGGGGGATCACAGATACGCAGTATTTT.

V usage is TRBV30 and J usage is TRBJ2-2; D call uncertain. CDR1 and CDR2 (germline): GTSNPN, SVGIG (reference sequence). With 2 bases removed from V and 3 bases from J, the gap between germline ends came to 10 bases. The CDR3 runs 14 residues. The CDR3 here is CAWSPQSHTGELFF. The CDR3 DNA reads TGTGCCTGGAGTCCACAGTCCCACACCGGGGAGCTGTTTTTT.

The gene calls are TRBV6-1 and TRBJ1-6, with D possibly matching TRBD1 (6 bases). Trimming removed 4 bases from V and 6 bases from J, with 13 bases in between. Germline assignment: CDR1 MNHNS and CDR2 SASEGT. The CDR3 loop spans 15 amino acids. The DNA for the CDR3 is TGTGCCAGCAGTGGCCGGGGGGCTGTTAATTCACCCCTCCACTTT. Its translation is CASSGRGAVNSPLHF.

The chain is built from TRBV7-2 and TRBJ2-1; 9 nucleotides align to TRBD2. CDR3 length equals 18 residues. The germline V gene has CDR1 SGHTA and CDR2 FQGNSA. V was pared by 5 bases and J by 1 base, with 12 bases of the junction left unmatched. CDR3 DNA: TGTGCCAGCAGCCGACCAGTTGCGGGAGGGATGTCCTACAATGAGCAGTTCTTC. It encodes CASSRPVAGGMSYNEQFF.

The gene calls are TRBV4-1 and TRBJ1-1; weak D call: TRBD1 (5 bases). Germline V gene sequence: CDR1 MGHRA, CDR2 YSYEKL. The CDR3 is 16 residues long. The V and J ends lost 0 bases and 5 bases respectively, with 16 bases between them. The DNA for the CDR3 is TGCGCCAGCAGCCAAGATTGGGGGGGGTGGGTGACTGAAGCTTTCTTT. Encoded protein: CASSQDWGGWVTEAFF.

CDR3 region: CASRRGTANTEAFF. CDR3 sequence (DNA): TGTGCCAGCAGGCGAGGGACAGCGAACACTGAAGCTTTCTTT. The chain uses TRBV6-6 and TRBJ1-1; 7 nucleotides align to TRBD1. The junction had 5 bases not matched to a gene; V was cut back by 6 bases and J by 1 base. The length of the CDR3 is 14 residues. The germline CDR1 and CDR2 sequences are MNHNY and SVGAGI (reference sequence).

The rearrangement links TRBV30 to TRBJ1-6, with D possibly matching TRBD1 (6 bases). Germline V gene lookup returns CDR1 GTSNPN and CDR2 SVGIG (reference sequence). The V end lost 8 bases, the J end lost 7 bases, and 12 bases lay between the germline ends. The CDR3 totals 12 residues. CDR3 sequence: CAATGTNSPLHF. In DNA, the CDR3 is TGTGCCGCAACAGGGACCAATTCACCCCTCCACTTT.

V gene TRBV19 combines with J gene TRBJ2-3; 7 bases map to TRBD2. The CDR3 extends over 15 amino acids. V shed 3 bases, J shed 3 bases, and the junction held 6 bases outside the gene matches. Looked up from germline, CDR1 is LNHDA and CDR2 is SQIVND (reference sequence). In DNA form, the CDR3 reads TGTGCCAGTAGTATTATTTGGGAGGGAACAGATACGCAGTATTTT. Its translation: CASSIIWEGTDTQYF.

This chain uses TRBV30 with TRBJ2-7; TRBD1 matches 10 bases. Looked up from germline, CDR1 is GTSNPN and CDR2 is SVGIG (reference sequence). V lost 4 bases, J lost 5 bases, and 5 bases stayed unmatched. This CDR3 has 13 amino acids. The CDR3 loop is CAWKTGGANEQYF. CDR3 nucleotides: TGTGCCTGGAAGACAGGGGGCGCGAACGAGCAGTACTTC.

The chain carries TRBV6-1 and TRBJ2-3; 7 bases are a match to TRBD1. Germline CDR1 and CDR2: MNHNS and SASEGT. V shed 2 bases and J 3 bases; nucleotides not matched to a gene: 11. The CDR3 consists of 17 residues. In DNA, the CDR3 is TGTGCCAGCAGTGAAAGGTCCGTGGGACAGAGAACAGATACGCAGTATTTT. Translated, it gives CASSERSVGQRTDTQYF.

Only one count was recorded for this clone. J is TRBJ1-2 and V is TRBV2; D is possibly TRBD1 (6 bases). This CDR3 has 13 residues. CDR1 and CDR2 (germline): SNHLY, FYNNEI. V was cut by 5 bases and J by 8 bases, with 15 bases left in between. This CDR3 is CASSQAGGRGYTF. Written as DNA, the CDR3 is TGTGCCAGCAGTCAGGCGGGGGGCCGGGGCTACACCTTC.

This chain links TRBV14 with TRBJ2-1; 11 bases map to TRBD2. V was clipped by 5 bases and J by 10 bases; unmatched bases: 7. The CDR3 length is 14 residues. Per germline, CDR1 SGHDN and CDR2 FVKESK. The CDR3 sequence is CASSDPLAGVEQFF. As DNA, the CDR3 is TGTGCCAGCAGCGACCCACTAGCGGGAGTAGAGCAGTTCTTC.

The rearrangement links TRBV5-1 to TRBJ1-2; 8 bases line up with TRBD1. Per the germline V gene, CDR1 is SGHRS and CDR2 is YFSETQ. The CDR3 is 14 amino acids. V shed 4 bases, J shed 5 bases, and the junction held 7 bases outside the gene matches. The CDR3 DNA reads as TGCGCCAGCAGCCTGGGACAGGTGGAATATGGCTACACCTTC. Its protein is CASSLGQVEYGYTF. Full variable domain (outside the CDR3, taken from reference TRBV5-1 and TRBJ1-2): KAGVTQTPRYLIKTRGQQVTLSCSPISGHRSVSWYQQTPGQGLQFLFEYFSETQRNKGNFPGRFSGRQFSNSRSEMNVSTLELGDSALYLCASSLGQVEYGYTFGSGTRLTVV.

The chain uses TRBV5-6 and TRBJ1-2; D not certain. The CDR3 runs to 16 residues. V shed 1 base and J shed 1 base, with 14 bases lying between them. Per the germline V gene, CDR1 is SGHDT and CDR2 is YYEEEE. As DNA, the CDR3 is TGTGCCAGCAGCTTGAGGTCCCAGGTATATAACTATGGCTACACCTTC. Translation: CASSLRSQVYNYGYTF.

The CDR3 reads CASSVNPSGYEQYF. In DNA, the CDR3 is TGTGCCAGCAGCGTAAACCCTAGCGGGTACGAGCAGTACTTC. The genes are TRBV9 and TRBJ2-7, with TRBD2 identical over 8 bases. The V segment lost 1 base and the J segment 4 bases; nucleotides outside the gene matches: 4. There are 14 residues in the CDR3. From germline, CDR1 is SGDLS and CDR2 YYNGEE.